A single sample gave rise to the 19 T cell receptor beta chains below, sequenced in a study of blood T cell repertoires in COVID-19 (dated by TCRdb to between 2020 and 2021). Receptor libraries were prepared by the immunoSEQ multiplex PCR assay. Drawn from immuneACCESS, this table holds only the in-frame rearrangements with V and J called that TCRdb kept. Clones are partly lost; checked studies trace under half to an unresolved V gene and leave the rest unexplained. Recorded for this sample are about 46,000 clones; 70% to 90% of them occurred a single time. Around 30% of the sample goes to the ten largest clones. The specimen sequenced was peripheral blood. The receptors were sampled from a woman of 80 years or more with COVID-19, enrolled during active disease.

V and J are TRBV4-2 and TRBJ2-2, with D maybe TRBD1 (5 bases). The CDR3 length is 15 residues. V was clipped by 1 base and J by 2 bases, with 8 bases between them. CDR1 LGHNA and CDR2 YNFKEQ come from the germline V gene. The CDR3 nucleotides are TGTGCCAGCAGCCAAGGGGGCCTCAACACCGGGGAGCTGTTTTTT. The encoded protein is CASSQGGLNTGELFF.

This clone was seen only once. V and J are TRBV6-4 and TRBJ1-1; a weak D match, TRBD1 (6 bases). V was clipped by 9 bases and J by 1 base, with 15 bases between them. This CDR3 comprises 14 residues. Germline loops: CDR1 MRHNA, CDR2 SNTAGT. The CDR3, as DNA: TGTGCCAGGCCGCGGGGGCACCCGAACACTGAAGCTTTCTTT. It specifies CARPRGHPNTEAFF.

The chain carries TRBV5-6 and TRBJ1-1; possible D gene TRBD1, 6 bases. CDR1 SGHDT and CDR2 YYEEEE come from the germline V gene. The CDR3 length is 15 residues. V lost 1 base, J lost 0 bases, and 10 bases lay in between. CDR3 sequence: CASSLPGALNTEAFF. In DNA, the CDR3 is TGTGCCAGCAGCTTGCCAGGGGCCTTGAACACTGAAGCTTTCTTT.

This rearrangement joins TRBV6-2 or TRBV6-3 to TRBJ2-7; no reliable D call. Trimming shortened V by 5 bases and J by 3 bases, and 14 bases separated the two germline ends. Germline lookup yields CDR1 MNHEY and CDR2 SVGEGT. The CDR3 covers 14 residues. CDR3 sequence (DNA): TGTGCCAGCAGTCCCGACTTAGAAATCTACGAGCAGTACTTC. This codes for CASSPDLEIYEQYF.

The J gene is TRBJ1-5, the V gene TRBV5-1; possibly TRBD1 for D (6 bases). Trimming stripped 2 bases from V and 9 bases from J, with 15 bases between. The germline gives CDR1 SGHRS, CDR2 YFSETQ. The CDR3 extends over 14 amino acids. The CDR3 protein is CASSFRTVRTPQHF. In DNA, the CDR3 is TGCGCCAGCAGCTTTCGGACAGTCCGCACGCCCCAGCATTTT.

This chain links TRBV5-1 with TRBJ2-2, with TRBD2 identical over 13 bases. Losses at the gene ends were 1 base for V and 4 bases for J; bases not matched to a gene: 10. The CDR3 covers 19 residues. Germline V gene lookup returns CDR1 SGHRS and CDR2 YFSETQ. CDR3 region: CASSLKLTSGGAGTGELFF. The CDR3 DNA reads TGCGCCAGCAGCTTGAAGCTAACTAGCGGGGGGGCCGGCACCGGGGAGCTGTTTTTT.

This chain links TRBV27 with TRBJ2-1; D might be TRBD2 (5 bases). The CDR3 loop spans 14 amino acids. Trimming removed 4 bases from V and 7 bases from J, with 14 bases in between. CDR1 MNHEY and CDR2 SMNVEV come from the germline V gene (reference sequence). CDR3 loop: CASSSAGEWNEQFF. The CDR3 bases are TGTGCCAGCAGTTCCGCCGGGGAATGGAATGAGCAGTTCTTC.

This clone was counted once. The V call is TRBV19, the J call TRBJ1-1; 7 positions agree with TRBD1. The CDR3 contains 21 residues. After removal of 2 bases from V and 1 base from J, the junction contained 22 bases not matched to a gene. Germline CDR1 reads LNHDA; CDR2 reads SQIVND (reference sequence). The CDR3 loop reads CASSISGTDMTFFRRNTEAFF. The DNA for the CDR3 is TGTGCCAGTAGTATAAGTGGGACAGACATGACATTCTTTAGGAGGAACACTGAAGCTTTCTTT.

J is TRBJ2-1 and V is TRBV19, with TRBD2 matching 11 bases. The CDR3 consists of 15 residues. V was pared by 7 bases and J by 3 bases, with 5 bases of the junction left unmatched. CDR1 and CDR2 (germline): LNHDA, SQIVND (reference sequence). The CDR3 nucleotides are TGTGCCAGTAACAAAGGGACTAGCGGCTACAATGAGCAGTTCTTC. Amino acid sequence: CASNKGTSGYNEQFF.

V gene TRBV4-1 combines with J gene TRBJ2-2; D possibly corresponds to TRBD2 (8 bases). The V gene's germline CDR1 is MGHRA and CDR2 YSYEKL. This CDR3 region has 16 residues. V was cut by 4 bases and J by 6 bases, with 18 bases left in between. The CDR3 loop is CASSPSGGGTAGELFF. In DNA form, the CDR3 reads TGCGCCAGCAGCCCGTCGGGCGGGGGGACAGCCGGGGAGCTGTTTTTT.

This chain connects TRBV7-9 to TRBJ2-3; 14 bases match TRBD2. Germline loops: CDR1 SEHNR, CDR2 FQNEAQ (reference sequence). The CDR3 has 18 amino acids. J was trimmed by 1 base and V by 5 bases; bases with no gene match: 8. CDR3 sequence reads: CASSPGTSGRLGTDTQYF. In DNA form, the CDR3 reads TGTGCCAGCAGCCCCGGGACTAGCGGGAGATTGGGCACAGATACGCAGTATTTT.

This chain uses TRBV7-9 with TRBJ2-3, with 8 nucleotides matching TRBD2. The CDR3 is 14 amino acids. Germline assignment: CDR1 SEHNR and CDR2 FQNEAQ (reference sequence). The junction had 0 bases not matched to a gene; V was cut back by 3 bases and J by 1 base. The chain's CDR3 is CASSFGGGTDTQYF. The CDR3, as DNA: TGTGCCAGCAGCTTCGGGGGGGGCACAGATACGCAGTATTTT. Using reference TRBV7-9 and TRBJ2-3 for the parts outside the CDR3, the full variable domain is DTGVSQNPRHKITKRGQNVTFRCDPISEHNRLYWYRQTLGQGPEFLTYFQNEAQLEKSRLLSDRFSAERPKGSFSTLEIQRTEQGDSAMYLCASSFGGGTDTQYFGPGTRLTVL.

The genes are TRBV13 and TRBJ2-3; 9 nucleotides line up with TRBD1. CDR1 and CDR2 from the germline V gene are PRHDT and FYEKMQ (reference sequence). The V gene end was trimmed by 1 base and the J gene end by 7 bases; junction bases not matched to a gene: 6. This CDR3 has 15 amino acids. The CDR3 nucleotides are TGTGCCAGCAGCTTAGTGGGACAGGGAGTTAATACGCAGTATTTT. Its translation is CASSLVGQGVNTQYF.

The rearrangement uses TRBV4-3 and TRBJ2-1, with D possibly TRBD1 on 6 matching bases. Germline V CDR1 and CDR2: LGHNA, YSLEER. The CDR3 is 14 amino acids. The V gene lost 3 bases and the J gene lost 6 bases, with 12 bases spanning the gap. The CDR3 DNA sequence: TGCGCCAGCAGCCATGGGGGCGTCTCCAATGAGCAGTTCTTC. Residues: CASSHGGVSNEQFF.

The chain combines TRBV6-5 with TRBJ1-2; 9 positions match TRBD1. Germline values: CDR1 MNHEY, CDR2 SVGAGI. The J segment lost 8 bases and the V segment lost 11 bases, leaving 12 bases of the junction unmatched. The CDR3 covers 13 residues. The CDR3 DNA sequence: TGTGCCTCTCATCCGCACAGGGGGCTCGGCTACACCTTC. It specifies CASHPHRGLGYTF.

The CDR3 reads CASSPIMAGVGMDIQYF. The CDR3 DNA reads TGTGCCAGCTCACCAATCATGGCGGGAGTAGGTATGGACATTCAGTACTTC. The chain is built from TRBV18 and TRBJ2-4; 7 bases match TRBD2. Germline V gives CDR1 KGHSH, CDR2 LQKENI. J gave up 8 bases and V 2 bases, and 15 bases lay outside the gene matches. This CDR3 is 17 amino acids long.

V usage is TRBV6-1 and J usage is TRBJ1-1; the D gene is possibly TRBD1 (5 bases). Germline values: CDR1 MNHNS, CDR2 SASEGT. The CDR3 is 14 residues long. The germline V and J ends were trimmed by 1 base and 5 bases, with 11 bases remaining between them. This CDR3 is CASSEGSGETEAFF. DNA for the CDR3: TGTGCCAGCAGTGAAGGGTCGGGGGAGACTGAAGCTTTCTTT.

A single count supports this clone. This sequence joins TRBV10-3 and TRBJ2-1; no firm D call. The CDR3 length is 11 residues. The germline V gene has CDR1 ENHRY and CDR2 SYGVKD. V was trimmed by 4 bases and J by 5 bases, leaving 3 bases between them. The CDR3 loop reads CAISGDNEQFF. The CDR3 DNA reads as TGTGCCATCAGTGGAGACAATGAGCAGTTCTTC.

This chain joins TRBV5-4 and TRBJ1-2; 11 bases fit TRBD1. The trim removed 4 bases at V and 12 bases at J, leaving 8 bases unmatched. The CDR3 contains 13 residues. Germline lookup yields CDR1 SGHNT and CDR2 YYREEE (reference sequence). CDR3 nucleotides: TGTGCCAGCAGCATAAAGGGACAGGGGGTCCACACCTTC. It specifies CASSIKGQGVHTF.